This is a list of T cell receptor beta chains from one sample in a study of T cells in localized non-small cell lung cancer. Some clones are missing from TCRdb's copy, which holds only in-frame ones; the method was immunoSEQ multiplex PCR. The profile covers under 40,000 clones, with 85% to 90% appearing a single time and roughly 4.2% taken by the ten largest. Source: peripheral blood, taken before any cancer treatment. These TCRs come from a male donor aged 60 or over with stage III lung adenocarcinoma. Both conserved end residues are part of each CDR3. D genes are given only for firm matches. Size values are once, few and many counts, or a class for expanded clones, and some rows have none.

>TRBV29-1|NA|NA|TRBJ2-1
CSSRAGLAEQFF
TGCAGCTCTCGGGCCGGCCTCGCTGAGCAGTTCTTC
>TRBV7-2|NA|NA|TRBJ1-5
CASSYRGNQPQHF
TGTGCCAGCAGTTATCGCGGCAATCAGCCCCAGCATTTT
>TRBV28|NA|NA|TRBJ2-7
CASRSPIGAHEQYF
TGTGCCAGCAGATCCCCTATAGGGGCCCACGAGCAGTACTTC
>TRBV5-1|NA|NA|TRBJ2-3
CASSLEPVASTDTQYF
TGCGCCAGCAGCTTGGAGCCCGTCGCTAGCACAGATACGCAGTATTTT
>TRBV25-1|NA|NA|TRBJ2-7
CASSARGLPYEQYF
TGTGCCAGCAGTGCCCGCGGGTTACCCTACGAGCAGTACTTC
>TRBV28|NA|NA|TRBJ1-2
CASSLQTGFNGYTF
TGTGCCAGCAGTCTTCAAACAGGGTTCAATGGCTACACCTTC
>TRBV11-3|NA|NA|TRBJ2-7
CASSLGGVAEQYF
TGTGCCAGCAGCTTAGGCGGGGTAGCCGAGCAGTACTTC
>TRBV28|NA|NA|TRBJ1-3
CASSLGQLLNSGNTIYF
TGTGCCAGCAGTCTGGGGCAACTGCTTAACTCTGGAAACACCATATATTTT
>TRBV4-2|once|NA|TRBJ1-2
CASSQSSSGSANYGYTF
TGTGCCAGCAGCCAGTCCTCGAGTGGCAGCGCTAACTATGGCTACACCTTC
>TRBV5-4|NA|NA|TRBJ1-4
CASSSDRSTTNEKLFF
TGTGCCAGCAGCTCAGACAGGTCGACAACTAATGAAAAACTGTTTTTT
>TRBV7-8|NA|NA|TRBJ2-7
CASSHGPGPPYEQYF
TGTGCCAGCAGCCACGGACCGGGACCTCCCTACGAGCAGTACTTC
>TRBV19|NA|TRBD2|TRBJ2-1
CASSIQAGNEQFF
TGTGCCAGTAGTATCCAAGCGGGAAATGAGCAGTTCTTC
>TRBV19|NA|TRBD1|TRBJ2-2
CASSIGPGGNTGELFF
TGTGCCAGTAGTATAGGTCCAGGGGGGAACACCGGGGAGCTGTTTTTT
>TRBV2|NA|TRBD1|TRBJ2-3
CASSADRGTDTQYF
TGTGCCAGCAGTGCCGACAGGGGCACAGATACGCAGTATTTT
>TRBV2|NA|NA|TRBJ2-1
CASRLNWYEQFF
TGTGCCAGCAGACTAAATTGGTATGAGCAGTTCTTC
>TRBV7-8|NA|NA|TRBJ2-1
CASSLKLRDPYNEQFF
TGTGCCAGCAGCTTAAAGCTCAGGGATCCCTACAATGAGCAGTTCTTC
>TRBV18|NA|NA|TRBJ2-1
CASSPPSTSRTEQFF
TGTGCCAGCTCACCACCATCGACTAGTAGAACTGAGCAGTTCTTC
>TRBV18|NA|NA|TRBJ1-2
CASSPGGSGGYGYTF
TGTGCCAGCTCACCGGGAGGGTCCGGCGGCTATGGCTACACCTTC
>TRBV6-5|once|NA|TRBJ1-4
CASSLSRGKLFF
TGTGCCAGCAGTTTATCCCGAGGCAAACTGTTTTTT
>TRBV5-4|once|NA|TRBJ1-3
CATQQGIEAGNTIYF
TGTGCCACCCAGCAGGGAATAGAAGCTGGAAACACCATATATTTT
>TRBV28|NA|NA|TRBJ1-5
CASSSVPGDQPQHF
TGTGCCAGCAGTTCGGTCCCGGGGGATCAGCCCCAGCATTTT
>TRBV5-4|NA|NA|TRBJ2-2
CASSLLGRNTGELFF
TGTGCCAGCAGCCTCTTGGGTCGAAACACCGGGGAGCTGTTTTTT
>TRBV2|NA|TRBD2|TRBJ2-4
CASSDITSGTREKNIQYF
TGTGCCAGCAGTGACATTACTAGCGGTACTCGAGAAAAAAACATTCAGTACTTC
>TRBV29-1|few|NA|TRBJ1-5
CSVEYRAGQPQHF
TGCAGCGTTGAATACAGGGCCGGACAGCCCCAGCATTTT
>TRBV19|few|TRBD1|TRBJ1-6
CASSMLEGAGNSPLHF
TGTGCCAGTAGTATGCTTGAGGGGGCCGGGAATTCACCCCTCCACTTT
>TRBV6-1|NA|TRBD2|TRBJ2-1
CASSKSGSYDEQFF
TGTGCCAGCAGTAAAAGCGGGAGCTACGATGAGCAGTTCTTC
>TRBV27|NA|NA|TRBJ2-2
CASSQNTGELFF
TGTGCCAGCAGCCAAAACACCGGGGAGCTGTTTTTT
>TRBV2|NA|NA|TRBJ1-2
CASSIGQPNNYGYTF
TGTGCCAGCAGTATTGGACAGCCGAATAACTATGGCTACACCTTC
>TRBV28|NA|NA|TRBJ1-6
CASSSSSYNSPLHF
TGTGCCAGCAGTTCGAGCTCCTATAATTCACCCCTCCACTTT
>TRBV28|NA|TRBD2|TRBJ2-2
CASSPAGLAVSPGELFF
TGTGCCAGCAGTCCAGCCGGACTAGCGGTGTCCCCCGGGGAGCTGTTTTTT
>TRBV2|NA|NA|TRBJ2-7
CASSGNTYEQYF
TGTGCCAGCAGTGGGAATACCTACGAGCAGTACTTC
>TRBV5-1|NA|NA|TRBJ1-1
CASSLTGTGFGNTEAFF
TGCGCCAGCAGCTTGACAGGGACGGGGTTTGGGAACACTGAAGCTTTCTTT
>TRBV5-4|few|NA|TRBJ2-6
CASSFFRSGSSGANVLTF
TGTGCCAGCAGCTTTTTCCGCAGTGGTAGCTCTGGGGCCAACGTCCTGACTTTC
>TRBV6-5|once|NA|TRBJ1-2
CASKEGYGYTF
TGTGCCAGCAAGGAGGGCTATGGCTACACCTTC
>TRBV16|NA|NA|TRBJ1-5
CASSHDADEGQPQHF
TGTGCCAGCAGCCACGATGCAGACGAGGGGCAGCCCCAGCATTTT
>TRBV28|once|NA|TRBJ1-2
CASSFPVLSVDYGYTF
TGTGCCAGCAGTTTCCCAGTTCTATCCGTAGACTATGGCTACACCTTC
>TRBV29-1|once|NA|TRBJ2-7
CSVARDQLYEQYF
TGCAGCGTTGCCCGGGACCAACTCTACGAGCAGTACTTC
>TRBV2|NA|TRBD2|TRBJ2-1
CAAVGTSSNEQFF
TGTGCCGCAGTGGGGACTAGCAGCAATGAGCAGTTCTTC
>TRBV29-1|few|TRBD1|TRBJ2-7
CSVKGNRDSSSEQYF
TGCAGCGTTAAGGGGAACCGGGACAGTTCTAGCGAGCAGTACTTC
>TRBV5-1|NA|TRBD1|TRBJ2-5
CASSLDPGGETQYF
TGCGCCAGCAGCTTGGATCCAGGGGGTGAGACCCAGTACTTC
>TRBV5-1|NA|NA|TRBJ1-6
CASSLDEGSSSPLHF
TGCGCCAGCAGCTTGGATGAGGGCAGCAGTTCACCCCTCCACTTT